Following are 21 T cell receptor beta chains from one sample sequenced in a study of PD-1 blockade in classical Hodgkin lymphoma. Sequencing was performed with immunoSEQ multiplex PCR; in TCRdb, only in-frame clones are kept and a portion is missing. The repertoire holds about 50,000 clones, nearly 90% seen once, with roughly 14% in the top ten. Time point described: cycle 4 day 1 (C4D1), after 5 to 7 weeks of nivolumab. No patient escaped relapse after autologous stem cell transplantation, and brentuximab vedotin exposure varied. Sequencing was performed on peripheral blood mononuclear cells (PBMCs), taken before the fourth cycle of nivolumab. The receptors were sampled from a human donor with classical Hodgkin lymphoma.

The chain is built from TRBV10-3 and TRBJ2-7; TRBD1 is a possible D gene (5 bases). The CDR3 totals 14 residues. V lost 0 bases and J lost 3, with 9 bases in between. Per germline, CDR1 ENHRY and CDR2 SYGVKD. CDR3: CAISESSGNYEQYF. CDR3 nucleotides: TGTGCCATCAGTGAGTCGTCAGGGAACTACGAGCAGTACTTC.

The genes are TRBV27 and TRBJ2-1; 12 nucleotides align to TRBD2. Germline V CDR1 and CDR2: MNHEY, SMNVEV (reference sequence). The ends lost 4 bases at V and 1 base at J; junction bases unmatched: 8. CDR3 length: 18 amino acids. CDR3 coding DNA: TGTGCCAGCAGTTCCCGCCGACTAGCGGGAGTGTCCTACAATGAGCAGTTCTTC. Translated, it gives CASSSRRLAGVSYNEQFF.

V usage is TRBV19 and J usage is TRBJ2-7; 13 bases are shared with TRBD2. J lost 7 bases, V lost 6 bases, and 9 bases had no gene match. This CDR3 is built from 15 residues. Germline V lookup: CDR1 LNHDA, CDR2 SQIVND (reference sequence). CDR3 sequence (DNA): TGTGCCAGTAGAAAATCGGGACTAGCGGGAAGTGAGCAGTACTTC. It specifies CASRKSGLAGSEQYF.

This clone was found once. The chain is built from TRBV5-4 and TRBJ2-3; possibly TRBD1 for D (6 bases). The germline V and J ends were trimmed by 0 bases and 2 bases, with 10 bases remaining between them. CDR1 is SGHNT and CDR2 is YYREEE in the germline V gene (reference sequence). The CDR3 is 15 residues long. CDR3 DNA sequence: TGTGCCAGCAGCTTGGCCAGGGGTAACACAGATACGCAGTATTTT. Amino acid sequence: CASSLARGNTDTQYF. The full variable domain, in which reference TRBV5-4 and TRBJ2-3 provide the parts outside the CDR3, is ETGVTQSPTHLIKTRGQQVTLRCSSQSGHNTVSWYQQALGQGPQFIFQYYREEENGRGNFPPRFSGLQFPNYSSELNVNALELDDSALYLCASSLARGNTDTQYFGPGTRLTVL.

The chain recombines TRBV25-1 with TRBJ2-5, with 8 bases aligning to TRBD2. V shed 4 bases, J shed 4 bases, and the junction held 8 bases outside the gene matches. This CDR3 comprises 15 residues. Germline lookup yields CDR1 MGHDK and CDR2 SYGVNS. For the CDR3, the DNA is TGTGCCAGCAGTGGACGGACTAGCCAAGCAGAGACCCAGTACTTC. The encoded protein is CASSGRTSQAETQYF.

This chain links TRBV5-1 with TRBJ2-7; D not certain. V was shortened by 0 bases and J by 2 bases, with 9 bases between the two germline ends. CDR1 and CDR2 (germline): SGHRS, YFSETQ. CDR3 length: 14 residues. The DNA for the CDR3 is TGCGCCAGCAGCTTGGTGGGCTATACCTACGAGCAGTACTTC. Translating gives CASSLVGYTYEQYF.

This clone was seen only once. The gene calls are TRBV18 and TRBJ2-7, with D possibly being TRBD1 (5 bases). The germline V gene encodes CDR1 KGHSH and CDR2 LQKENI. V dropped 3 bases and J dropped 6 bases, with 18 bases sitting between them. The CDR3 contains 15 residues. The CDR3 protein is CASSPDLPQVGEQYF. For the CDR3, the DNA is TGTGCCAGCTCACCCGACCTACCACAGGTAGGCGAGCAGTACTTC.

This chain uses TRBV20-1 with TRBJ2-7; D is undetermined. The CDR3 covers 11 residues. Trimming cost V 6 bases and J 0 bases, with 6 bases left between them. The V gene's germline CDR1 is DFQATT and CDR2 SNEGSKA (reference sequence). CDR3 in amino acids: CSAANSYEQYF. The CDR3 region has the DNA TGCAGTGCCGCCAACTCCTACGAGCAGTACTTC.

J is TRBJ2-1 and V is TRBV19; D may correspond to TRBD1 or TRBD2 (5 bases each). The CDR3 loop spans 13 amino acids. V dropped 5 bases and J dropped 4 bases, with 9 bases sitting between them. Germline CDR1 and CDR2: LNHDA and SQIVND (reference sequence). CDR3 bases: TGTGCCAGTAGTTTGGGACCTTACAATGAGCAGTTCTTC. Residues: CASSLGPYNEQFF.

The chain couples TRBV10-3 to TRBJ2-3, with 13 nucleotides matching TRBD2. J gave up 0 bases and V 5 bases, and 5 bases lay outside the gene matches. Germline V gene sequence: CDR1 ENHRY, CDR2 SYGVKD. The length of the CDR3 is 17 residues. The CDR3 nucleotides read TGTGCCATCAGTCAACTAGCGGGAGGGACTAGCACAGATACGCAGTATTTT. Amino acids: CAISQLAGGTSTDTQYF.

This clone was detected a few times. The chain carries TRBV9 and TRBJ1-5; D gene uncertain. V lost 0 bases and J lost 3, with 10 bases in between. This CDR3 is built from 15 residues. Germline CDR1 is SGDLS and CDR2 is YYNGEE. CDR3 bases: TGTGCCAGCAGCGTAGGCGTAAACCCCAATCAGCCCCAGCATTTT. Protein sequence: CASSVGVNPNQPQHF.

This clone was observed a few times. The V call is TRBV28, the J call TRBJ2-2, with 11 bases identical to TRBD2. CDR3 length: 16 amino acids. The V gene's germline CDR1 is MDHEN and CDR2 SYDVKM. J lost 3 bases, V lost 8 bases, and 8 bases had no gene match. For the CDR3, the DNA is TGTGCCAGCCTACAGGCTAGCGGGGGGTACACCGGGGAGCTGTTTTTT. Protein product: CASLQASGGYTGELFF.

This clone was counted a few times. The genes are TRBV27 and TRBJ1-2, with D possibly TRBD1 on 6 matching bases. This CDR3 comprises 13 residues. Germline CDR1 and CDR2: MNHEY and SMNVEV (reference sequence). V was trimmed by 5 bases and J by 8 bases, leaving 15 bases between them. Here the CDR3 reads CASSQNYRVGYTF. In nucleotides, the CDR3 is TGTGCCAGCAGTCAGAATTACAGGGTGGGCTACACCTTC.

The chain is built from TRBV7-8 and TRBJ2-4, with unresolved D. The CDR3 is made up of 16 amino acids. CDR1 and CDR2 (germline): SGHVS, FQNEAQ. V was trimmed by 4 bases and J by 1 base, leaving 14 bases between them. CDR3 residues: CASSSYLTLAKNIQYF. The CDR3 bases are TGTGCCAGCAGCTCCTATTTGACTCTGGCCAAAAACATTCAGTACTTC. The entire variable domain, with the rest obtained from reference TRBV7-8 and TRBJ2-4, is as follows: GAGVSQSPRYKVAKRGQDVALRCDPISGHVSLFWYQQALGQGPEFLTYFQNEAQLDKSGLPSDRFFAERPEGSVSTLKIQRTQQEDSAVYLCASSSYLTLAKNIQYFGAGTRLSVL.

V is TRBV7-8 and J is TRBJ2-7; TRBD2 aligns across 9 bases. CDR1 is SGHVS and CDR2 is FQNEAQ in the germline V gene. The CDR3 is 16 amino acids. Trimming took 1 base from V and 5 from J; bases not matched to a gene: 9. The CDR3, as DNA: TGTGCCAGCAGCTTAGTCGGGACTAGCAGGTCCCACGAGCAGTACTTC. It translates to CASSLVGTSRSHEQYF.

The genes are TRBV5-5 and TRBJ2-5; perhaps D is TRBD1 or TRBD2 (5 bases each). CDR3 length: 12 amino acids. V lost 1 base, J lost 5 bases, and 6 bases lay in between. CDR1 and CDR2 from the germline V gene are SGHKS and YYEKEE (reference sequence). This CDR3 is CASSLWGETQYF. Written as DNA, the CDR3 is TGTGCCAGCAGCTTGTGGGGGGAGACCCAGTACTTC.

The chain joins TRBV6-5 to TRBJ2-3; D is ambiguous. The V end lost 2 bases, the J end lost 5 bases, and 11 bases lay between the germline ends. CDR1 is MNHEY, CDR2 SVGAGI, per germline. The CDR3 spans 14 residues. This CDR3 is CASSYGVGIDTQYF. The CDR3 nucleotides read TGTGCCAGCAGTTACGGTGTGGGAATAGATACGCAGTATTTT.

The V gene is TRBV27, the J gene TRBJ2-7, with D perhaps TRBD2 (5 bases). The CDR3 runs to 15 residues. CDR1 is MNHEY and CDR2 is SMNVEV in the germline V gene (reference sequence). The ends were cut back, 5 bases at V and 3 bases at J, with 17 bases in the middle. CDR3 region: CASSRGRGLDYEQYF. The CDR3 bases are TGTGCCAGCAGTCGCGGGCGTGGCCTAGACTACGAGCAGTACTTC.

The V call is TRBV19, the J call TRBJ2-7; TRBD1 aligns across 8 bases. CDR1 and CDR2 from the germline V gene are LNHDA and SQIVND (reference sequence). The CDR3 loop spans 15 amino acids. After removal of 4 bases from V and 2 bases from J, the junction contained 7 bases not matched to a gene. The CDR3 is CASSTPDRVPYEQYF. Written as DNA, the CDR3 is TGTGCCAGTAGTACCCCGGACAGGGTACCCTACGAGCAGTACTTC.

This sequence joins TRBV30 and TRBJ2-3, with D possibly matching TRBD2 (6 bases). V dropped 2 bases and J dropped 9 bases, with 21 bases sitting between them. CDR3 length: 15 amino acids. Germline V gives CDR1 GTSNPN, CDR2 SVGIG (reference sequence). CDR3 sequence reads: CAWSPFSGPQGTQYF. The CDR3 nucleotides read TGTGCCTGGAGTCCATTTAGCGGTCCTCAAGGGACGCAGTATTTT.

J is TRBJ2-7 and V is TRBV2; the match to TRBD2 covers 9 bases. The CDR3 consists of 17 residues. CDR1 and CDR2 (germline): SNHLY, FYNNEI. V shed 5 bases, J shed 1 base, and the junction held 12 bases outside the gene matches. The CDR3 bases are TGTGCCAGCAGTTACTCCCTAGCGGGACCCACTTCCTACGAGCAGTACTTC. This codes for CASSYSLAGPTSYEQYF. The whole variable domain, remainder taken from reference TRBV2 and TRBJ2-7, is EPEVTQTPSHQVTQMGQEVILRCVPISNHLYFYWYRQILGQKVEFLVSFYNNEISEKSEIFDDQFSVERPDGSNFTLKIRSTKLEDSAMYFCASSYSLAGPTSYEQYFGPGTRLTVT.